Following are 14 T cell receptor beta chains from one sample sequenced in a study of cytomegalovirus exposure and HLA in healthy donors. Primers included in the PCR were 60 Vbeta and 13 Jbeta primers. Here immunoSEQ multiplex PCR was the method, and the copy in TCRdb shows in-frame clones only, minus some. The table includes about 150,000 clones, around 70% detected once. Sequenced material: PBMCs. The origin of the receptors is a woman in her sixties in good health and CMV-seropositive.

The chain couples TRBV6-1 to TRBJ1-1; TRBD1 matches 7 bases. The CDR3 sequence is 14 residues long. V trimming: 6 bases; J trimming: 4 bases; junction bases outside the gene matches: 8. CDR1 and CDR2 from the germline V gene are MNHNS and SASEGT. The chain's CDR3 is CASRQGQLGTEAFF. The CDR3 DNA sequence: TGTGCCAGCAGGCAGGGACAGTTAGGCACTGAAGCTTTCTTT.

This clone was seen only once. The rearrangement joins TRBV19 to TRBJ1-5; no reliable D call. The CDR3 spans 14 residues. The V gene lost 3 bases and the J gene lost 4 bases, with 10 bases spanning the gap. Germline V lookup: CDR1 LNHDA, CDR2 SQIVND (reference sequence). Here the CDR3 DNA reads TGTGCCAGTAGTATCAGCGCACGTAATCAGCCCCAGCATTTT. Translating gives CASSISARNQPQHF.

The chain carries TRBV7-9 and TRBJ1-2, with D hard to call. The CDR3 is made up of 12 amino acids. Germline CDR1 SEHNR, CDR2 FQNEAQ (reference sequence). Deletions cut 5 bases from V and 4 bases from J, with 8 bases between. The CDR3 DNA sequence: TGTGCCAGCAGCCAGGCAGCCTATGGCTACACCTTC. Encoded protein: CASSQAAYGYTF.

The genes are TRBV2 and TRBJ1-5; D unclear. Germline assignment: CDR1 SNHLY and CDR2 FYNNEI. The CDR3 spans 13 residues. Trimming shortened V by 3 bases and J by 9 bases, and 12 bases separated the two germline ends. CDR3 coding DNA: TGTGCCAGCAGTGATTCGGTCCCAGGGCCCCAGCATTTT. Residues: CASSDSVPGPQHF.

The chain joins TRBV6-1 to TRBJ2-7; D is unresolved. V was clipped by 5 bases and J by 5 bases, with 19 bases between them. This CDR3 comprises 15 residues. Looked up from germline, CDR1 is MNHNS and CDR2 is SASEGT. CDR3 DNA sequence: TGTGCCAGCAGTCCCCACGCCGGAATCCAGGACGAGCAGTACTTC. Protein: CASSPHAGIQDEQYF.

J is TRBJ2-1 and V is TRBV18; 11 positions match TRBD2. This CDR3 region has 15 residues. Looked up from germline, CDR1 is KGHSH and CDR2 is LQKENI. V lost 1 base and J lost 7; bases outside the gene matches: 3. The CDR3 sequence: CASSPLAGGPNEQFF. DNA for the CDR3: TGTGCCAGCTCACCACTAGCGGGAGGGCCGAATGAGCAGTTCTTC.

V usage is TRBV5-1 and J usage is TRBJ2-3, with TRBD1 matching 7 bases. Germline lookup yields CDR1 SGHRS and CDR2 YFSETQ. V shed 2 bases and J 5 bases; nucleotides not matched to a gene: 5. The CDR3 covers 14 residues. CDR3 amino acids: CASSLQGSGDTQYF. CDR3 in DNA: TGCGCCAGCAGCTTACAGGGGAGCGGAGATACGCAGTATTTT. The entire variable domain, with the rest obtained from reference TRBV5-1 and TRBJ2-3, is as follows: KAGVTQTPRYLIKTRGQQVTLSCSPISGHRSVSWYQQTPGQGLQFLFEYFSETQRNKGNFPGRFSGRQFSNSRSEMNVSTLELGDSALYLCASSLQGSGDTQYFGPGTRLTVL.

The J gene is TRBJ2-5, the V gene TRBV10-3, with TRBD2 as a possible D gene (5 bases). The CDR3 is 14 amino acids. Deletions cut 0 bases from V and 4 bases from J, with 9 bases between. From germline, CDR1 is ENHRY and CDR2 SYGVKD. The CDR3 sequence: CAISESGIPETQYF. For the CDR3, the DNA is TGTGCCATCAGTGAGTCCGGGATCCCAGAGACCCAGTACTTC.

Written as DNA, the CDR3 is TGTTCTGTAGGACAAGGAAGCAATCAGCCCCAGCATTTT. This sequence encodes CSVGQGSNQPQHF. The chain links TRBV6-6 to TRBJ1-5; D perhaps matches TRBD1 (5 bases). This CDR3 comprises 13 residues. Germline V CDR1 and CDR2: MNHNY, SVGAGI (reference sequence).

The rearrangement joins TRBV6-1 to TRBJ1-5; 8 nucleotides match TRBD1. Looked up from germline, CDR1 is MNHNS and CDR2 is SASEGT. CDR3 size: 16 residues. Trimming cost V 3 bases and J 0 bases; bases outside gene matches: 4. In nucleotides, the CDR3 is TGTGCCAGCAGTGATGGACAGGGCTATAGCAATCAGCCCCAGCATTTT. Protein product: CASSDGQGYSNQPQHF.

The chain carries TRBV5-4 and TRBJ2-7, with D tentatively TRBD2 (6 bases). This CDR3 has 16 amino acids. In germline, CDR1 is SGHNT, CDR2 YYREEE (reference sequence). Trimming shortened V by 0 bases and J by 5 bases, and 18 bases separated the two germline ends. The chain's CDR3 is CASSLGWGGIQDEQYF. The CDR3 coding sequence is TGTGCCAGCAGCTTGGGGTGGGGCGGGATACAAGACGAGCAGTACTTC.

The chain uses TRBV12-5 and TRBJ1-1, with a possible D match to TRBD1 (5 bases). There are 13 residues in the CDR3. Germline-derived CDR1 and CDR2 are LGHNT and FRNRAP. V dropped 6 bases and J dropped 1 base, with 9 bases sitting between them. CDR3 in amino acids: CASGGPGNTEAFF. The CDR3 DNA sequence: TGTGCTAGTGGGGGGCCCGGGAACACTGAAGCTTTCTTT.

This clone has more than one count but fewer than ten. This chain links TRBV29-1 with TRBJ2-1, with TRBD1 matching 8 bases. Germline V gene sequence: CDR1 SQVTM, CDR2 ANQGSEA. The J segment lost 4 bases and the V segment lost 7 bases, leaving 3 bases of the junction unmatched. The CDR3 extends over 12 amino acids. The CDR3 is CSERQGYNEQFF. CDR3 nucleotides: TGCAGCGAAAGACAGGGGTACAATGAGCAGTTCTTC.

CDR3 region: CASAPDRGLNTGELFF. CDR3 nucleotide sequence: TGTGCTAGTGCCCCGGACAGGGGGCTTAACACCGGGGAGCTGTTTTTT. The rearrangement links TRBV12-5 to TRBJ2-2; 11 bases align to TRBD1. Germline V CDR1 and CDR2: LGHNT, FRNRAP. This CDR3 comprises 16 residues. The V gene end was trimmed by 7 bases and the J gene end by 2 bases; junction bases not matched to a gene: 6.